Below, 21 T cell receptor beta chains from the same sample are listed, as sequenced in a study of cytomegalovirus exposure and HLA in healthy donors. In the PCR, 60 Vbeta and 13 Jbeta primers were used. TCRdb's copy holds only in-frame clones and misses some; the assay was immunoSEQ multiplex PCR. The table has 100,000 to 150,000 clones, about 79% seen once. The sample was PBMCs. The receptors derive from a man aged 50-59 years in good health and CMV-seronegative.

V gene TRBV5-4 combines with J gene TRBJ1-5; no reliable D call. This CDR3 region has 16 residues. Germline values: CDR1 SGHNT, CDR2 YYREEE (reference sequence). The V end was cut by 0 bases, the J end by 0 bases, with 10 bases between. CDR3 protein: CASSLGPDYSNQPQHF. The CDR3 DNA follows: TGTGCCAGCAGCTTGGGGCCAGACTATAGCAATCAGCCCCAGCATTTT.

The chain is built from TRBV7-9 and TRBJ2-3; 9 nucleotides agree with TRBD2. This CDR3 contains 15 residues. Germline assignment: CDR1 SEHNR and CDR2 FQNEAQ (reference sequence). V was pared by 3 bases and J by 4 bases, with 5 bases of the junction left unmatched. The CDR3, as DNA: TGTGCCAGCAGCTTGCAAGCGGGGGGAGCAGATACGCAGTATTTT. Protein: CASSLQAGGADTQYF.

The chain combines TRBV7-2 with TRBJ2-7; 7 positions agree with TRBD1. CDR3 length: 14 residues. The trim removed 4 bases at V and 3 bases at J, leaving 6 bases unmatched. Germline-derived CDR1 and CDR2 are SGHTA and FQGNSA. The CDR3: CASSSETGNYEQYF. CDR3 sequence (DNA): TGTGCCAGCAGCTCCGAGACAGGGAACTACGAGCAGTACTTC. The whole variable domain, remainder taken from reference TRBV7-2 and TRBJ2-7, is GAGVSQSPSNKVTEKGKDVELRCDPISGHTALYWYRQSLGQGLEFLIYFQGNSAPDKSGLPSDRFSAERTGGSVSTLTIQRTQQEDSAVYLCASSSETGNYEQYFGPGTRLTVT.

This sequence joins TRBV11-2 and TRBJ1-2, with TRBD1 matching over 8 bases. The trim removed 4 bases at V and 2 bases at J, leaving 12 bases unmatched. The CDR3 is 17 residues long. Germline CDR1 is SGHAT and CDR2 is FQNNGV. Here the CDR3 DNA reads TGTGCCAGCAGCTCTCTACCGGGACAGGCCCTAAACTATGGCTACACCTTC. Protein sequence: CASSSLPGQALNYGYTF.

The V and J genes are TRBV5-1 and TRBJ2-7; 14 bases align to TRBD2. The germline V gene has CDR1 SGHRS and CDR2 YFSETQ. The CDR3 has 18 amino acids. V gave up 6 bases and J gave up 4 bases; unmatched junction bases: 15. CDR3 loop: CASTDHRTSGGYGYEQYF. The DNA for the CDR3 is TGCGCCAGCACCGATCACCGGACTAGCGGGGGGTACGGGTACGAGCAGTACTTC.

The V call is TRBV7-2, the J call TRBJ1-5; 7 bases line up with TRBD1. V was pared by 5 bases and J by 15 bases, with 13 bases of the junction left unmatched. CDR1 and CDR2 from the germline V gene are SGHTA and FQGNSA. This CDR3 has 13 amino acids. The CDR3 DNA follows: TGTGCCAGCAGCCTGGGGCGTGGACAGGTACTGCATTTT. Protein: CASSLGRGQVLHF. Full variable domain (missing parts from reference TRBV7-2 and TRBJ1-5): GAGVSQSPSNKVTEKGKDVELRCDPISGHTALYWYRQSLGQGLEFLIYFQGNSAPDKSGLPSDRFSAERTGGSVSTLTIQRTQQEDSAVYLCASSLGRGQVLHFGDGTRLSIL.

V is TRBV30 and J is TRBJ2-7; no reliable D call. Germline CDR1 reads GTSNPN; CDR2 reads SVGIG (reference sequence). The CDR3 contains 12 residues. V was clipped by 2 bases and J by 6 bases, with 11 bases between them. CDR3: CAWSYGLAEQYF. The CDR3 DNA reads as TGTGCCTGGAGTTATGGCCTGGCCGAGCAGTACTTC.

The V and J genes are TRBV30 and TRBJ2-3; unclear D gene. This CDR3 has 10 amino acids. CDR1 is GTSNPN, CDR2 SVGIG, per germline (reference sequence). V was pared by 7 bases and J by 5 bases, with 7 bases between. The DNA for the CDR3 is TGTGCCTTAACGGTAGATACGCAGTATTTT. Amino acids: CALTVDTQYF.

Here the CDR3 DNA reads TGTGCCAGCAGTTATCTAGCGGGAGACACAGATACGCAGTATTTT. This encodes CASSYLAGDTDTQYF. The chain joins TRBV6-5 to TRBJ2-3; the match to TRBD2 covers 10 bases. Germline V CDR1 and CDR2: MNHEY, SVGAGI. V lost 3 bases, J lost 2 bases, and 2 bases stayed unmatched. CDR3 length: 15 amino acids.

The count of this clone is one. CDR3 region: CASSYLGLDETQYF. CDR3 DNA: TGTGCCAGCAGTTACTTAGGTCTAGATGAGACCCAGTACTTC. This chain connects TRBV6-5 to TRBJ2-5; D ambiguous. Between the trimmed V and J ends, which lost 1 base and 5 bases, there was a span of 11 bases. Germline values: CDR1 MNHEY, CDR2 SVGAGI. The CDR3 has 14 residues.

The V gene is TRBV29-1, the J gene TRBJ2-7; TRBD1 matches at 8 bases. CDR1 SQVTM and CDR2 ANQGSEA come from the germline V gene. The trim removed 4 bases at V and 7 bases at J, leaving 12 bases unmatched. The CDR3 totals 14 residues. CDR3 nucleotides: TGCAGCGTTGTCTTTTTCCAGGGGGCGAGTGAGCAGTACTTC. Amino acid sequence: CSVVFFQGASEQYF.

The CDR3 coding sequence is TGTGCCAGCAGTCAATCAGGGTTTAACAATCAGCCCCAGCATTTT. Translated, it gives CASSQSGFNNQPQHF. The J gene is TRBJ1-5, the V gene TRBV6-6; the D gene is possibly TRBD1 (5 bases). Germline loops: CDR1 MNHNY, CDR2 SVGAGI (reference sequence). Between the trimmed V and J ends, which lost 5 bases and 3 bases, there was a span of 14 bases. This CDR3 comprises 15 residues.

The J gene is TRBJ2-3, the V gene TRBV27; 9 positions match TRBD2. Trimming took 3 bases from V and 3 from J; bases not matched to a gene: 7. CDR1 and CDR2 (germline): MNHEY, SMNVEV (reference sequence). The CDR3 is made up of 16 amino acids. CDR3 bases: TGTGCCAGCAGTTTTGTAGCGGGGGCGTCAACAGATACGCAGTATTTT. Translated: CASSFVAGASTDTQYF.

In the case of this clone: Here the CDR3 omits its conserved ending phenylalanine or tryptophan, so a read error is the likely source. The chain carries TRBV4-2 and TRBJ2-7; TRBD1 aligns across 11 bases. V lost 1 base to trimming and J lost 4 bases; unmatched junction nucleotides: 15. Germline V CDR1 and CDR2: LGHNA, YNFKEQ. This CDR3 has 19 amino acids. DNA of the CDR3: TGTGCCAGCAGCCAAGCAGAGACTGGACAGGGGGCATTTAGGTACGAGCAGTACCTC. Its translation is CASSQAETGQGAFRYEQYL.

This clone was seen only once. V gene TRBV2 combines with J gene TRBJ2-1, with TRBD2 matching over 8 bases. Germline CDR1 reads SNHLY; CDR2 reads FYNNEI. The J segment lost 7 bases and the V segment lost 10 bases, leaving 12 bases of the junction unmatched. The CDR3 totals 14 residues. The CDR3: CATGRGAWGNEQFF. As DNA, the CDR3 is TGTGCCACCGGGAGGGGGGCTTGGGGAAATGAGCAGTTCTTC.

The rearrangement uses TRBV10-1 and TRBJ1-2; 9 nucleotides agree with TRBD1. V dropped 5 bases and J dropped 8; count of bases not matched to a gene: 9. From germline, CDR1 is WNHNN and CDR2 SYGVQD (reference sequence). The CDR3 extends over 14 amino acids. CDR3 residues: CASSKPGTGLGYTF. CDR3 nucleotide sequence: TGCGCCAGCAGTAAGCCCGGGACAGGGTTGGGCTACACCTTC.

This chain links TRBV5-4 with TRBJ1-5; no definite D call. The CDR3 extends over 13 amino acids. Trimming cost V 0 bases and J 4 bases, with 5 bases left between them. The V gene's germline CDR1 is SGHNT and CDR2 YYREEE (reference sequence). Written as DNA, the CDR3 is TGTGCCAGCAGCTTGGCCCCGAATCAGCCCCAGCATTTT. As protein: CASSLAPNQPQHF.

The chain is built from TRBV13 and TRBJ1-1; D is unresolved. The germline gives CDR1 PRHDT, CDR2 FYEKMQ (reference sequence). With 5 bases removed from V and 1 base from J, the gap between germline ends came to 14 bases. This CDR3 is 15 amino acids long. The CDR3 DNA reads as TGTGCCAGCAGCCTATTCGGACGGGAGAACACTGAAGCTTTCTTT. This sequence encodes CASSLFGRENTEAFF. The full variable domain, rest sourced from reference TRBV13 and TRBJ1-1, is AAGVIQSPRHLIKEKRETATLKCYPIPRHDTVYWYQQGPGQDPQFLISFYEKMQSDKGSIPDRFSAQQFSDYHSELNMSSLELGDSALYFCASSLFGRENTEAFFGQGTRLTVV.

The J gene is TRBJ2-3, the V gene TRBV5-1, with no clear D. The germline CDR1 and CDR2 sequences are SGHRS and YFSETQ. Trimming stripped 0 bases from V and 7 bases from J, with 9 bases between. The length of the CDR3 is 13 residues. CDR3 nucleotide sequence: TGCGCCAGCAGCTTGGAGTGGGCGAATACGCAGTATTTT. It yields the protein CASSLEWANTQYF.

The rearrangement uses TRBV29-1 and TRBJ1-5, with no clear D. CDR3 length: 16 amino acids. Trimming pared 6 bases from V and 4 bases from J, leaving 22 bases between. Germline V gene sequence: CDR1 SQVTM, CDR2 ANQGSEA. The CDR3 DNA follows: TGCAGCGTCATCTTAGGAAGGACGGGGAGGAATCAGCCCCAGCATTTT. Translating it yields CSVILGRTGRNQPQHF.

Worth noting for this clone: Since the CDR3 does not end with the conserved phenylalanine or tryptophan, this likely comes from a read error. The chain combines TRBV6-5 with TRBJ1-6; TRBD1 might be the D (6 bases). V lost 5 bases and J lost 3, with 8 bases in between. The V gene's germline CDR1 is MNHEY and CDR2 SVGAGI. The CDR3 covers 14 residues. CDR3 DNA: TGTGCCAGCAGTACAGGGTTCTATAATTCACCCCTCCACGTT. It translates to CASSTGFYNSPLHV.